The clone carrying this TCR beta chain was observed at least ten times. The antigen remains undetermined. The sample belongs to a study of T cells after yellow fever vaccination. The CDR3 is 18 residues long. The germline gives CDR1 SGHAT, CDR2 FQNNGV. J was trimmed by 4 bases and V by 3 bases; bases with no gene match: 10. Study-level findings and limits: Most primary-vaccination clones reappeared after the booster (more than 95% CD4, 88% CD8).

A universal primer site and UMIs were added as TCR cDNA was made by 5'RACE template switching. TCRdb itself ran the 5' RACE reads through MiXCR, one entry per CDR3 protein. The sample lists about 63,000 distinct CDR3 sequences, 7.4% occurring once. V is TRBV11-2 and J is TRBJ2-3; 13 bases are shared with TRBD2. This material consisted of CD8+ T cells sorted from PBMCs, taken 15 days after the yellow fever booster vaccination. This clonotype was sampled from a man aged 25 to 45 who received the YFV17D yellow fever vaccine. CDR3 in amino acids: CASSFPTSGRASADTQYF. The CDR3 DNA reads TGTGCCAGCAGCTTTCCAACTAGCGGGAGGGCCTCCGCAGATACGCAGTATTTT.